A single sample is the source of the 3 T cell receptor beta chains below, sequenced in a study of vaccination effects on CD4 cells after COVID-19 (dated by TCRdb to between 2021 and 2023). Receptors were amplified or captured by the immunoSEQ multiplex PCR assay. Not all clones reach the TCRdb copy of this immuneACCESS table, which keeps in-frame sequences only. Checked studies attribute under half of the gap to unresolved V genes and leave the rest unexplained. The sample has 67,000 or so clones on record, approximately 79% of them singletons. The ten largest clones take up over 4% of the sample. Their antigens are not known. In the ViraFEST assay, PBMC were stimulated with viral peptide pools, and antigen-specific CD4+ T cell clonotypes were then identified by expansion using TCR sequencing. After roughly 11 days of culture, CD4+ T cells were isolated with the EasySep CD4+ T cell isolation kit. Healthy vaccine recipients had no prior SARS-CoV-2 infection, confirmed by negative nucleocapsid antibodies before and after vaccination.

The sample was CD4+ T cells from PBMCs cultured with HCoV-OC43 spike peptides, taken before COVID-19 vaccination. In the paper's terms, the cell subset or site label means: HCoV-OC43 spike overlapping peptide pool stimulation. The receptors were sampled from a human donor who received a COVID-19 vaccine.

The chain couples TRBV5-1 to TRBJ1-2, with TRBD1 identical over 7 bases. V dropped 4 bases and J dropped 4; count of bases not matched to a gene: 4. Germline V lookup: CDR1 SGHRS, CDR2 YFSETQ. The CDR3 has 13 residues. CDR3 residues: CASSRDSSYGYTF. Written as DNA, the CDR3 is TGCGCCAGCAGCCGGGACAGCTCCTATGGCTACACCTTC.

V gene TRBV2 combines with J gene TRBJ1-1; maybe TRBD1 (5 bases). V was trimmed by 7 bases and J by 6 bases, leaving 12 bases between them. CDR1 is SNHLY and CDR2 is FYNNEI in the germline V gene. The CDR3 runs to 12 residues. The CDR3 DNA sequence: TGTGCCAGCACTTGGGGGGGGTCTGAAGCTTTCTTT. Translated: CASTWGGSEAFF.

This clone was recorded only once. The CDR3 nucleotides are TGTGCCACCAGTGACAGGGACAGGTTCACAGATACGCAGTATTTT. This translates into CATSDRDRFTDTQYF. J is TRBJ2-3 and V is TRBV24-1; the match to TRBD1 covers 8 bases. Losses at the gene ends were 4 bases for V and 2 bases for J; bases not matched to a gene: 4. CDR3 length: 15 amino acids. The germline V gene has CDR1 KGHDR and CDR2 SFDVKD.